Detailed here is one TCR beta chain. Multiplex PCR with BIOMED2 TRB-A/B primer pools amplified TRB rearrangements. TCRdb independently ran MiXCR on the multiplex PCR reads; one entry per CDR3 protein. The data hold roughly 18,000 distinct CDR3 sequences, with 25% to 35% observed a single time. From blood, roughly 250-550 ng of genomic DNA served as TRB template. This entry is derived from a study of T and B cells in COVID-19 patients. The specimen was blood. This sequence was found in a human donor who had recovered from COVID-19.

The CDR3 DNA reads as TGTGCCAGCGGAGCAACCTCTGGAAACACCATATATTTT. Translation: CASGATSGNTIYF. The V call is TRBV12-3 or TRBV12-4, the J call TRBJ1-3; D not resolved. V was cut by 8 bases and J by 0 bases, with 8 bases left in between. The CDR3 runs to 13 residues.